These 31 T cell receptor beta chains originate from one sample sequenced in a study of blood T cells in healthy people across ages. A sample-barcoded 5' primer and a J-beta primer mix were used in a second PCR of about 6 to 11 cycles. TCRdb re-called the 5' RACE reads through MiXCR, storing one row per CDR3 protein. This sample has just under 550,000 distinct CDR3 sequences, with approximately 25% found just once. These same records also appear under a second study, on T cells of mothers and their children.

Sequenced input: blood. Receptors were obtained from a boy aged 10-17 years in good health.

The J gene is TRBJ2-7, the V gene TRBV29-1; D is perhaps TRBD1 (6 bases). Germline CDR1 is SQVTM and CDR2 is ANQGSEA. The V gene lost 7 bases and the J gene lost 5 bases, with 15 bases spanning the gap. CDR3 length: 12 residues. The CDR3: CSANDRFDEQYF. The DNA for the CDR3 is TGCAGCGCCAATGACAGGTTCGACGAGCAGTACTTC.

This clonotype was counted ten times or more. The rearrangement links TRBV4-1 to TRBJ2-5; D call uncertain. From germline, CDR1 is MGHRA and CDR2 YSYEKL. Trimming removed 4 bases at V and 2 bases at J, with 14 bases between. The CDR3 totals 15 residues. The CDR3 sequence is CASSRMLHKQETQYF. CDR3 in DNA: TGCGCCAGCAGCCGGATGTTGCACAAACAAGAGACCCAGTACTTC.

This clonotype has only a few counts. The genes are TRBV9 and TRBJ2-1, with 10 bases matching TRBD2. This CDR3 region has 15 residues. Germline CDR1 and CDR2: SGDLS and YYNGEE. The V gene end was trimmed by 0 bases and the J gene end by 14 bases; junction bases not matched to a gene: 11. CDR3 amino acids: CASSVDPSSGSIKFF. The DNA of the CDR3 is TGTGCCAGCAGCGTAGATCCGTCTAGCGGGAGTATAAAGTTCTTC.

The rearrangement uses TRBV9 and TRBJ2-3; 8 bases map to TRBD2. CDR1 is SGDLS and CDR2 is YYNGEE in the germline V gene. J lost 6 bases, V lost 1 base, and 7 bases had no gene match. The CDR3 has 15 amino acids. The DNA of the CDR3 is TGTGCCAGCAGCGTACCCGGACTAGCTTCCGATACGCAGTATTTT. It is translated as CASSVPGLASDTQYF.

The chain is built from TRBV7-9 and TRBJ2-3; 9 nucleotides align to TRBD2. The germline gives CDR1 SEHNR, CDR2 FQNEAQ (reference sequence). V shed 7 bases and J 6 bases; nucleotides not matched to a gene: 8. The CDR3 loop spans 14 amino acids. DNA for the CDR3: TGTGCCAGCATCGATAGCGGGGGAGTGGATACGCAGTATTTT. Translating gives CASIDSGGVDTQYF.

The table lists this clonotype with a few counts. The genes are TRBV6-4 and TRBJ2-3; either TRBD1 or TRBD2 may supply D (5 bases each). The V end was cut by 0 bases, the J end by 7 bases, with 8 bases between. Germline V gene sequence: CDR1 MRHNA, CDR2 SNTAGT. The CDR3 runs 13 residues. The DNA for the CDR3 is TGTGCCAGCAGTGACTCGGGGGAAAATACGCAGTATTTT. Translation gives CASSDSGENTQYF.

V gene TRBV4-1 combines with J gene TRBJ2-7; D call uncertain. Germline assignment: CDR1 MGHRA and CDR2 YSYEKL. V lost 1 base and J 3 bases, leaving 7 bases between the germline ends. This CDR3 is 13 amino acids long. In DNA form, the CDR3 reads TGCGCCAGCAGCCAAGGATACGGCTACGAGCAGTACTTC. Its protein is CASSQGYGYEQYF.

The chain carries TRBV2 and TRBJ2-7; D gene ambiguous. This CDR3 region has 11 residues. V gave up 1 base and J gave up 6 bases, with 4 bases separating them. CDR1 is SNHLY, CDR2 FYNNEI, per germline. CDR3 region: CASSEDCEQYF. CDR3 nucleotides: TGTGCCAGCAGTGAAGACTGCGAGCAGTACTTC.

A few counts support this clonotype. The gene calls are TRBV14 and TRBJ2-1; D remains unclear. CDR1 and CDR2 from the germline V gene are SGHDN and FVKESK. This CDR3 is built from 14 residues. The germline V and J ends were trimmed by 1 base and 8 bases, with 12 bases remaining between them. Here the CDR3 DNA reads TGTGCCAGCAGCCAAGGATGGTTGCTGGATGAGCAGTTCTTC. This translates into CASSQGWLLDEQFF.

This clonotype has a count of ten or more. The V call is TRBV20-1, the J call TRBJ2-5; TRBD2 matches at 9 bases. V lost 2 bases to trimming and J lost 5 bases; unmatched junction nucleotides: 6. The germline CDR1 and CDR2 sequences are DFQATT and SNEGSKA (reference sequence). This CDR3 spans 14 amino acids. CDR3 in amino acids: CSARSLAGRETQYF. DNA for the CDR3: TGCAGTGCTAGATCGCTAGCGGGGAGGGAGACCCAGTACTTC.

This clonotype came up a few times. The V gene is TRBV12-3 or TRBV12-4, the J gene TRBJ2-1; possibly TRBD1 for D (6 bases). This CDR3 spans 15 amino acids. V was trimmed by 6 bases and J by 2 bases, leaving 14 bases between them. The CDR3 DNA sequence: TGTGCCAGCAGCCCGTTGTGGACAGCCTACAATGAGCAGTTCTTC. It is translated as CASSPLWTAYNEQFF.

This chain joins TRBV29-1 and TRBJ2-5; 9 bases match TRBD2. The J call may be incorrect, as the DNA end agrees better with TRBJ2-1. The V gene's germline CDR1 is SQVTM and CDR2 ANQGSEA. CDR3 size: 14 residues. CDR3 loop: CSVLRREGYNEQFF. In DNA, the CDR3 is TGCAGCGTCCTGAGGCGGGAGGGCTACAATGAGCAGTTCTTC.

This clonotype was seen a few times. The genes are TRBV6-4 and TRBJ1-1; D gene ambiguous. The CDR3 is 15 residues long. Trimming took off 6 bases at V and 4 bases at J, with 18 bases between the two ends. Germline V gene lookup returns CDR1 MRHNA and CDR2 SNTAGT. CDR3: CASSHGPAGATEAFF. DNA for the CDR3: TGTGCCAGCAGCCACGGACCAGCCGGCGCCACTGAAGCTTTCTTT.

The CDR3 bases are TGCAGTGCCTCCAGTCCGGGGGGTTGCTATAATTCACCCCTCCACTTT. This codes for CSASSPGGCYNSPLHF. The chain couples TRBV20-1 to TRBJ1-6, with a weak D call TRBD1 (5 bases). Trimming took 6 bases from V and 3 from J, leaving 18 bases between them. CDR3 size: 16 residues. Germline loops: CDR1 DFQATT, CDR2 SNEGSKA (reference sequence).

The gene calls are TRBV20-1 and TRBJ2-2; D uncertain. The CDR3 runs 14 residues. CDR1 is DFQATT and CDR2 is SNEGSKA in the germline V gene (reference sequence). V dropped 1 base and J dropped 5 bases, with 11 bases sitting between them. The CDR3 here is CSARASSLTGELFF. The DNA for the CDR3 is TGCAGTGCTAGAGCTTCGAGTTTAACCGGGGAGCTGTTTTTT.

This clonotype was found a few times. The chain has TRBV7-2 and TRBJ2-1; D might be TRBD2 (5 bases). The V and J ends lost 2 bases and 6 bases respectively, with 11 bases between them. This CDR3 region has 14 residues. CDR1 is SGHTA and CDR2 is FQGNSA in the germline V gene. In DNA form, the CDR3 reads TGTGCCAGCAGCTTAATGGACCGGGGCAATGAGCAGTTCTTC. The encoded protein is CASSLMDRGNEQFF.

This sequence joins TRBV15 and TRBJ1-1; tentatively, D is TRBD1 (6 bases). Germline-derived CDR1 and CDR2 are LNHNV and YYDKDF (reference sequence). The CDR3 spans 14 residues. V lost 2 bases to trimming and J lost 3 bases, with 10 bases between them. The DNA for the CDR3 is TGTGCCACCAGCAGAAAGGGGGGGGACACTGAAGCTTTCTTT. Amino acids: CATSRKGGDTEAFF.

This clonotype was seen more than once but under ten times. The chain recombines TRBV5-5 with TRBJ1-5, with 7 bases fitting TRBD1. The CDR3 sequence is 15 residues long. Germline CDR1 and CDR2: SGHKS and YYEKEE (reference sequence). The trim removed 5 bases at V and 0 bases at J, leaving 5 bases unmatched. In nucleotides, the CDR3 is TGTGCCAGCAGACCGGGACAGAATAGCAATCAGCCCCAGCATTTT. It codes for CASRPGQNSNQPQHF.

This clonotype was recorded a few times. The chain employs TRBV4-3 and TRBJ1-1; 9 nucleotides match TRBD1. Unmatched junction bases numbered 3, after V lost 1 base and J lost 6 bases. The CDR3 consists of 14 residues. CDR1 LGHNA and CDR2 YSLEER come from the germline V gene. As DNA, the CDR3 is TGCGCCAGCAGCCAAGGACAGGGGGACGCTGAAGCTTTCTTT. This gives the protein CASSQGQGDAEAFF.

The rearrangement links TRBV10-3 to TRBJ2-3; no clear D gene. This CDR3 has 12 residues. Germline CDR1 reads ENHRY; CDR2 reads SYGVKD. The V end was cut by 11 bases, the J end by 2 bases, with 11 bases between. The CDR3 loop is CALKGTTDTQYF. The CDR3 nucleotides are TGTGCCCTAAAGGGCACCACAGATACGCAGTATTTT.

V usage is TRBV24-1 and J usage is TRBJ2-5; TRBD2 is a possible D gene (5 bases). Germline V lookup: CDR1 KGHDR, CDR2 SFDVKD. The V end was cut by 1 base, the J end by 1 base, with 12 bases between. This CDR3 region has 16 residues. This chain's CDR3 is CATSDFEGESQETQYF. In DNA form, the CDR3 reads TGTGCCACCAGTGATTTCGAGGGAGAGAGCCAAGAGACCCAGTACTTC.

This clonotype has only a few counts. The CDR3 sequence: CASSLRQGYGETQYF. The CDR3 bases are TGTGCCAGCAGTTTACGTCAGGGTTACGGAGAGACCCAGTACTTC. The genes are TRBV27 and TRBJ2-5; maybe TRBD1 (5 bases). The germline gives CDR1 MNHEY, CDR2 SMNVEV (reference sequence). This CDR3 is built from 15 residues. Trimming shortened V by 2 bases and J by 4 bases, and 14 bases separated the two germline ends.

The gene calls are TRBV4-2 and TRBJ2-6; D gene unclear. This CDR3 comprises 13 residues. V lost 5 bases, J lost 6 bases, and 8 bases lay in between. Germline CDR1 LGHNA, CDR2 YNFKEQ. The CDR3 here is CASSSRVANVLTF. In nucleotides, the CDR3 is TGTGCCAGCAGCAGCCGGGTGGCCAACGTCCTGACTTTC.

V and J are TRBV7-2 and TRBJ2-7, with TRBD1 identical over 9 bases. Germline CDR1 and CDR2: SGHTA and FQGNSA. The CDR3 has 15 amino acids. The trim removed 2 bases at V and 0 bases at J, leaving 2 bases unmatched. CDR3 in DNA: TGTGCCAGCAGCTTACCGGGACAGGGCTCCTACGAGCAGTACTTC. As protein: CASSLPGQGSYEQYF.

This chain links TRBV19 with TRBJ1-5, with 7 bases that match TRBD1. Unmatched junction bases numbered 10, after V lost 3 bases and J lost 5 bases. The CDR3 covers 16 residues. CDR1 is LNHDA and CDR2 is SQIVND in the germline V gene (reference sequence). The CDR3 DNA sequence: TGTGCCAGTAGTATCCGAGACAGGGTCTTAGATCAGCCCCAGCATTTT. Translating gives CASSIRDRVLDQPQHF.

This chain joins TRBV6-1 and TRBJ1-5, with a possible D match to TRBD1 (6 bases). Trimming removed 6 bases at V and 4 bases at J, with 25 bases between. CDR3 length equals 18 residues. Germline V gene lookup returns CDR1 MNHNS and CDR2 SASEGT. The CDR3 DNA is TGTGCCAGCAGACGTCTAGGCCACAGGGCCTTCGTTAATCAGCCCCAGCATTTT. It specifies CASRRLGHRAFVNQPQHF.

This chain uses TRBV29-1 with TRBJ2-1; a possible D gene is TRBD2 (7 bases). The germline V gene has CDR1 SQVTM and CDR2 ANQGSEA. The germline V and J ends were trimmed by 7 bases and 8 bases, with 15 bases remaining between them. The length of the CDR3 is 12 residues. The CDR3 region is CSAHSGGYEQFF. CDR3 DNA sequence: TGCAGCGCCCACTCGGGGGGCTATGAGCAGTTCTTC.

V and J are TRBV18 and TRBJ2-1; unclear D gene. CDR3 length: 13 residues. Germline loops: CDR1 KGHSH, CDR2 LQKENI. Trimming cost V 1 base and J 7 bases, with 8 bases left between them. The CDR3 region has the DNA TGTGCCAGCTCACCACGGTCAGGAAATGAGCAGTTCTTC. Translated, it gives CASSPRSGNEQFF. Together with reference TRBV18 and TRBJ2-1, the CDR3 gives the full variable domain: NAGVMQNPRHLVRRRGQEARLRCSPMKGHSHVYWYRQLPEEGLKFMVYLQKENIIDESGMPKERFSAEFPKEGPSILRIQQVVRGDSAAYFCASSPRSGNEQFFGPGTRLTVL.

This clonotype was observed a handful of times. The V and J genes are TRBV4-1 and TRBJ1-4, with D uncertain. Germline CDR1 MGHRA, CDR2 YSYEKL. The CDR3 contains 15 residues. V gave up 4 bases and J gave up 7 bases, with 16 bases separating them. In DNA, the CDR3 is TGCGCCAGCAGCCGAGGACCGTTCTCTAGTGAAAAACTGTTTTTT. This gives the protein CASSRGPFSSEKLFF.

CDR3 region: CSAGPGTPTYEQYF. CDR3 DNA sequence: TGCAGTGCTGGCCCCGGGACTCCAACCTACGAGCAGTACTTC. This chain joins TRBV20-1 and TRBJ2-7; possible D gene TRBD2, 6 bases. V was cut by 5 bases and J by 2 bases, with 16 bases left in between. Germline V lookup: CDR1 DFQATT, CDR2 SNEGSKA (reference sequence). The CDR3 sequence is 14 residues long.

The chain couples TRBV19 to TRBJ1-4, with a possible D match to TRBD1 (6 bases). This CDR3 spans 13 amino acids. The germline V and J ends were trimmed by 5 bases and 6 bases, with 10 bases remaining between them. From germline, CDR1 is LNHDA and CDR2 SQIVND (reference sequence). The CDR3 here is CASSDRTDEKLFF. In DNA, the CDR3 is TGTGCCAGTAGTGACCGGACAGATGAAAAACTGTTTTTT.